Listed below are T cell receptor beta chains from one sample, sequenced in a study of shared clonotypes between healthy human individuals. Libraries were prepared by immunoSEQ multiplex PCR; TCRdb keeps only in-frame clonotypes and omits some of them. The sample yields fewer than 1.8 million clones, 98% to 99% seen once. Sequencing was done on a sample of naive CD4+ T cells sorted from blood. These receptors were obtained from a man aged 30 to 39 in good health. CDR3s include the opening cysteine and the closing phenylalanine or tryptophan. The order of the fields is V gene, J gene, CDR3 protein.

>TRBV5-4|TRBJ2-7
CASSGLAGVTEQYF
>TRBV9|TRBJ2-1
CASSASRGKLAGIYNEQFF
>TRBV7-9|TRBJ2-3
CASSIGGLAGSTDTQYF
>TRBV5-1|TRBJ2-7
CASSQESHSYEQYF
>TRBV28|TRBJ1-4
CASRGQGARNEKLFF
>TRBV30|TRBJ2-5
CAWSPLSGRTQYF
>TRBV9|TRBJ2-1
CASSVKPGEGFYNEQFF
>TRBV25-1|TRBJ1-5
CASSSTASNQPQHF
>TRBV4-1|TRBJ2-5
CASSPTGPQETQYF
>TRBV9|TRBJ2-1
CASSVTGTGANEQFF
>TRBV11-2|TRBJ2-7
CASSLERGARPYEQYF
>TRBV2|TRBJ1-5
CASSEGGVLGVYSNQPQHF
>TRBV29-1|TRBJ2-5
CSVKTGKETQYF
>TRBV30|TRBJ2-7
CAWSMLEGVGEQYF
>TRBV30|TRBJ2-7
CAWSVLVGLAPSEQYF
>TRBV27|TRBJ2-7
CASSLSPAGGPYEQYF
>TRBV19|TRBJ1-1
CASSSLTFNTEAFF
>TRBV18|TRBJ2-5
CASSPPAPSGLQETQYF
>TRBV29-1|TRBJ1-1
CSVKGQIMNTEAFF
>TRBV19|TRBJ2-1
CASSRWTSNNEQFF
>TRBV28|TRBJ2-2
CASNRGLGLADDTGELFF
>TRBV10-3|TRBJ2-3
CAISVLSGAVTDTQYF
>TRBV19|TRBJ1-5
CASSLQGDQPQHF
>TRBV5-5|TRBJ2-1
CASSSLLAGLEFF
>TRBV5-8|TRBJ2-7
CASSGLGYPYEQYF
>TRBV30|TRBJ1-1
CAWSVSQNTEAFF
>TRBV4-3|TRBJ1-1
CASSLDYMNTEAFF
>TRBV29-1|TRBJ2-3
CSVDQGGTDTQYF
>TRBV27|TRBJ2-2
CASSKDRGRAGELFF
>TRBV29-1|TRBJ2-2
CSVGVMAENTGELFF
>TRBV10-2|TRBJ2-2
CASTPGRRDTGELFF
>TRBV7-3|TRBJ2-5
CASSLRGPRETQYF